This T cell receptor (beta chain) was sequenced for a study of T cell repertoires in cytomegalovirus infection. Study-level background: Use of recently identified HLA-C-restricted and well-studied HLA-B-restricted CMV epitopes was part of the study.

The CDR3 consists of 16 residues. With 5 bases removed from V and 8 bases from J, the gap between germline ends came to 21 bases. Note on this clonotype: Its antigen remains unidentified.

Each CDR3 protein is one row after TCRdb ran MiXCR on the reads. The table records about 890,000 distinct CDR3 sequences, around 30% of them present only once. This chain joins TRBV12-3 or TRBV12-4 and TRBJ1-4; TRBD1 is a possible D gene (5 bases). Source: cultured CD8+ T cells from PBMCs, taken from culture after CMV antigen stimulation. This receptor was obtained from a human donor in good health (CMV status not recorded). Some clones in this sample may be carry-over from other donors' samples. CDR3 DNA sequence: TGTGCCAGCAGTCCCCTAGTGGGGGGAGGTTCGGAAAAACTGTTTTTT. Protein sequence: CASSPLVGGGSEKLFF.